The next 9 T cell receptor beta chains were all read from a single sample in a study of cytotoxic CD8 clonotypes in ibrutinib-treated CLL. Clones were read by immunoSEQ multiplex PCR, and TCRdb kept only the in-frame ones, dropping some. The table includes more than 75,000 clones, about 74% detected once. Sequenced material: PBMCs, taken after 24 months of ibrutinib treatment. These receptors were taken from a human donor with chronic lymphocytic leukemia.

The chain employs TRBV19 and TRBJ1-2; 8 bases agree with TRBD1. The germline V gene encodes CDR1 LNHDA and CDR2 SQIVND (reference sequence). The CDR3 contains 15 residues. Unmatched junction bases numbered 6, after V lost 6 bases and J lost 0 bases. The chain's CDR3 is CASRSEGQANYGYTF. The CDR3 nucleotides read TGTGCCAGTAGATCGGAGGGACAGGCTAACTATGGCTACACCTTC. Full variable domain (remainder filled in from reference TRBV19 and TRBJ1-2): DGGITQSPKYLFRKEGQNVTLSCEQNLNHDAMYWYRQDPGQGLRLIYYSQIVNDFQKGDIAEGYSVSREKKESFPLTVTSAQKNPTAFYLCASRSEGQANYGYTFGSGTRLTVV.

The chain joins TRBV27 to TRBJ1-4, with 7 bases that match TRBD1. This CDR3 has 12 amino acids. The germline gives CDR1 MNHEY, CDR2 SMNVEV (reference sequence). V dropped 8 bases and J dropped 8; count of bases not matched to a gene: 5. The CDR3 here is CASGNRGEKLFF. Here the CDR3 DNA reads TGTGCCAGCGGAAACAGGGGCGAAAAACTGTTTTTT.

The count of this clone is one. The chain couples TRBV5-1 to TRBJ1-2; TRBD1 is a possible D gene (6 bases). The CDR3 is made up of 15 amino acids. The V gene's germline CDR1 is SGHRS and CDR2 YFSETQ. The V end was cut by 1 base, the J end by 4 bases, with 14 bases between. The CDR3, as DNA: TGCGCCAGCAGCTTGACAGGGAAAGAAGGCTATGGCTACACCTTC. Translated, it gives CASSLTGKEGYGYTF. The full variable domain, in which reference TRBV5-1 and TRBJ1-2 provide the parts outside the CDR3, is KAGVTQTPRYLIKTRGQQVTLSCSPISGHRSVSWYQQTPGQGLQFLFEYFSETQRNKGNFPGRFSGRQFSNSRSEMNVSTLELGDSALYLCASSLTGKEGYGYTFGSGTRLTVV.

Remarks on this clone: Germline and junction disagree at one end, which may indicate a read error. The chain uses TRBV9 and TRBJ2-2; the match to TRBD2 covers 9 bases. Germline assignment: CDR1 SGDLS and CDR2 YYNGEE. There are 16 residues in the CDR3. The CDR3 sequence is CASSPREGAYTWELFF. The CDR3 DNA is TGTGCCAGCAGCCCGCGGGAGGGGGCCTACACCTGGGAGCTGTTTTTT. Full variable domain (outside the CDR3, taken from reference TRBV9 and TRBJ2-2): DSGVTQTPKHLITATGQRVTLRCSPRSGDLSVYWYQQSLDQGLQFLIQYYNGEERAKGNILERFSAQQFPDLHSELNLSSLELGDSALYFCASSPREGAYTWELFFGEGSRLTVL.

CDR3 protein: CASSAGTQTTGELFF. The CDR3 nucleotides are TGTGCCAGCAGTGCCGGGACACAAACCACCGGGGAGCTGTTTTTT. This sequence joins TRBV6-1 and TRBJ2-2; tentative D call: TRBD1 (6 bases). The V and J ends lost 4 bases and 4 bases respectively, with 13 bases between them. This CDR3 region has 15 residues. Per germline, CDR1 MNHNS and CDR2 SASEGT.

This chain uses TRBV5-4 with TRBJ2-1; 8 bases line up with TRBD1. CDR1 and CDR2 (germline): SGHNT, YYREEE (reference sequence). V shed 4 bases, J shed 9 bases, and the junction held 6 bases outside the gene matches. This CDR3 is 13 amino acids long. The CDR3 coding sequence is TGTGCCAGCAGCGTAGACAGGGGTAGTGAGCAGTTCTTC. Its protein product is CASSVDRGSEQFF. Full variable domain (rest looked up from reference TRBV5-4 and TRBJ2-1): ETGVTQSPTHLIKTRGQQVTLRCSSQSGHNTVSWYQQALGQGPQFIFQYYREEENGRGNFPPRFSGLQFPNYSSELNVNALELDDSALYLCASSVDRGSEQFFGPGTRLTVL.

This chain joins TRBV5-1 and TRBJ2-3, with 8 bases lining up with TRBD2. V gave up 4 bases and J gave up 1 base; unmatched junction bases: 5. Germline V gives CDR1 SGHRS, CDR2 YFSETQ. The CDR3 covers 15 residues. CDR3 residues: CASSPTAGGTDTQYF. For the CDR3, the DNA is TGCGCCAGCAGCCCGACAGCGGGAGGCACAGATACGCAGTATTTT.

This chain connects TRBV7-2 to TRBJ2-1, with TRBD1 as a possible D gene (5 bases). The CDR3 spans 14 residues. V was clipped by 5 bases and J by 9 bases, with 17 bases between them. Per germline, CDR1 SGHTA and CDR2 FQGNSA. The CDR3 protein is CASSPARQISEQFF. CDR3 bases: TGTGCCAGCAGCCCAGCGCGACAGATTAGTGAGCAGTTCTTC.

This chain joins TRBV5-1 and TRBJ2-7; 10 nucleotides agree with TRBD1. This CDR3 contains 13 residues. Germline V gene sequence: CDR1 SGHRS, CDR2 YFSETQ. Unmatched junction bases numbered 0, after V lost 4 bases and J lost 2 bases. The CDR3 sequence is CASSGTGAYEQYF. The CDR3 nucleotides are TGCGCCAGCAGCGGGACAGGGGCCTACGAGCAGTACTTC. The full variable domain, completed using reference TRBV5-1 and TRBJ2-7, is KAGVTQTPRYLIKTRGQQVTLSCSPISGHRSVSWYQQTPGQGLQFLFEYFSETQRNKGNFPGRFSGRQFSNSRSEMNVSTLELGDSALYLCASSGTGAYEQYFGPGTRLTVT.